A single sample is the source of the 30 T cell receptor beta chains below, sequenced in a study of CD8 T cells in ankylosing spondylitis listed by TCRdb under 2017. What the research found in general, with its limitations: Blood from ankylosing spondylitis patients appeared to be characterized by a TCR beta motif composed of eight highly homologous amino acid variants.

These receptors have no identified antigens. Libraries were made using 5' RACE. Sequenced using an Illumina HiSeq 2500. Starting from the raw public reads, TCRdb applied fastp trimming at Q25, assembled clones with MiXCR and retained in-frame beta chains. Each entry merges the rows of one CDR3 protein and shows their most common DNA and genes. For this sample the table gives around 890,000 distinct CDR3 sequences, of which about 11% were detected only once. 0.51% of the sample rests with the top ten. Material for sequencing was blood, either unsorted or a sorted T cell fraction (not recorded which). These receptors were obtained from a male donor with ankylosing spondylitis.

This clonotype was observed a few times. The chain couples TRBV29-1 to TRBJ1-1, with 7 bases that match TRBD1. The CDR3 covers 16 residues. CDR1 is SQVTM, CDR2 ANQGSEA, per germline. Germline trimming cut 6 bases from V and 5 bases from J; bases unmatched to any gene: 18. The CDR3 loop reads CSVATDRDSVETEAFF. As DNA, the CDR3 is TGCAGCGTAGCAACCGACAGGGACTCCGTCGAGACTGAAGCTTTCTTT.

This clonotype was picked up a small number of times. V is TRBV7-2 and J is TRBJ1-1; a possible D gene is TRBD1 (6 bases). CDR3 size: 14 residues. Germline V gives CDR1 SGHTA, CDR2 FQGNSA. Trimming pared 5 bases from V and 1 base from J, leaving 11 bases between. CDR3 nucleotides: TGTGCCAGCAGCAAGGGACACGGGAACACTGAAGCTTTCTTT. Its protein product is CASSKGHGNTEAFF. The complete variable domain, with remaining parts taken from reference TRBV7-2 and TRBJ1-1, reads GAGVSQSPSNKVTEKGKDVELRCDPISGHTALYWYRQSLGQGLEFLIYFQGNSAPDKSGLPSDRFSAERTGGSVSTLTIQRTQQEDSAVYLCASSKGHGNTEAFFGQGTRLTVV.

There are many counts of this clonotype. This rearrangement joins TRBV20-1 to TRBJ1-5; TRBD1 matches 9 bases. Germline trimming cut 6 bases from V and 5 bases from J; bases unmatched to any gene: 5. This CDR3 has 13 residues. CDR1 is DFQATT and CDR2 is SNEGSKA in the germline V gene (reference sequence). The CDR3 nucleotides read TGCAGTGCCAAGACAGGGGGGGATCAGCCCCAGCATTTT. Translated, it gives CSAKTGGDQPQHF.

This clonotype was seen only a few times. The chain employs TRBV20-1 and TRBJ1-4; 7 nucleotides match TRBD1. The CDR3 contains 15 residues. Germline V gives CDR1 DFQATT, CDR2 SNEGSKA (reference sequence). The J segment lost 8 bases and the V segment lost 3 bases, leaving 12 bases of the junction unmatched. For the CDR3, the DNA is TGCAGTGCTAGCGCAGTCCCGGCAGGGGGAGAAAAACTGTTTTTT. This gives the protein CSASAVPAGGEKLFF.

This clonotype was counted only a few times. This chain uses TRBV20-1 with TRBJ2-7, with 10 nucleotides matching TRBD2. Germline values: CDR1 DFQATT, CDR2 SNEGSKA (reference sequence). This CDR3 contains 18 residues. The V segment lost 3 bases and the J segment 2 bases; nucleotides outside the gene matches: 16. CDR3 DNA: TGCAGTGCTAGTTCAAGATATGCTAGCGGGAGCGATCCCTACGAGCAGTACTTC. Protein product: CSASSRYASGSDPYEQYF.

The V and J genes are TRBV5-1 and TRBJ2-2; 7 nucleotides line up with TRBD1. Germline trimming cut 2 bases from V and 4 bases from J; bases unmatched to any gene: 11. CDR1 is SGHRS and CDR2 is YFSETQ in the germline V gene. This CDR3 contains 17 residues. CDR3 region: CASSFGAQGIVTGELFF. The CDR3 bases are TGCGCCAGCAGCTTCGGGGCACAGGGGATCGTCACCGGGGAGCTGTTTTTT.

This sequence joins TRBV6-1 and TRBJ2-5; perhaps TRBD1 as D (5 bases). The CDR3 is 15 amino acids. V was trimmed by 6 bases and J by 5 bases, leaving 19 bases between them. CDR1 MNHNS and CDR2 SASEGT come from the germline V gene. The CDR3 coding sequence is TGTGCCAGCAGCAAGACAGTGAACGTATGGGAGACCCAGTACTTC. Its protein product is CASSKTVNVWETQYF.

This clonotype came up many times. The rearrangement uses TRBV6-4 and TRBJ1-1; 10 bases match TRBD1. The V gene's germline CDR1 is MRHNA and CDR2 SNTAGT. V was clipped by 1 base and J by 11 bases; unmatched bases: 13. CDR3 length: 16 amino acids. CDR3 sequence (DNA): TGTGCCAGCAGTGACTACCCTCTGACAGGGGGCAGAGGGGCTTTCTTT. Protein sequence: CASSDYPLTGGRGAFF.

The CDR3 bases are TGCGCCAGCAGCTTGGCCTCTCACGCCCGGGATGAGCAGTTCTTC. This encodes CASSLASHARDEQFF. V and J are TRBV5-1 and TRBJ2-1; no clear D. CDR3 length: 15 amino acids. The V gene lost 0 bases and the J gene lost 8 bases, with 15 bases spanning the gap. CDR1 is SGHRS and CDR2 is YFSETQ in the germline V gene.

This clonotype has only a few counts. This sequence joins TRBV5-5 and TRBJ2-5; possibly TRBD1 for D (7 bases). Trimming took 4 bases from V and 2 from J, leaving 15 bases between them. Looked up from germline, CDR1 is SGHKS and CDR2 is YYEKEE (reference sequence). The CDR3 sequence is 15 residues long. This chain's CDR3 is CASSRPQGTQETQYF. In DNA, the CDR3 is TGTGCCAGCAGCAGACCACAGGGGACTCAAGAGACCCAGTACTTC.

The rearrangement joins TRBV19 to TRBJ1-1, with TRBD1 as a possible D gene (6 bases). Germline V gene data show CDR1 as LNHDA and CDR2 as SQIVND (reference sequence). The length of the CDR3 is 14 residues. Trimming stripped 3 bases from V and 4 bases from J, with 12 bases between. In DNA form, the CDR3 reads TGTGCCAGTAGTATCGGGGGGCGGAGCACTGAAGCTTTCTTT. This encodes CASSIGGRSTEAFF. The variable domain in full, with the rest retrieved from reference TRBV19 and TRBJ1-1, is DGGITQSPKYLFRKEGQNVTLSCEQNLNHDAMYWYRQDPGQGLRLIYYSQIVNDFQKGDIAEGYSVSREKKESFPLTVTSAQKNPTAFYLCASSIGGRSTEAFFGQGTRLTVV.

The chain couples TRBV15 to TRBJ1-4; D might be TRBD1 (5 bases). This CDR3 is 16 amino acids long. Germline CDR1 is LNHNV and CDR2 is YYDKDF (reference sequence). Trimming cost V 3 bases and J 0 bases, with 11 bases left between them. This chain's CDR3 is CATSRDTTATNEKLFF. The CDR3 nucleotides are TGTGCCACCAGCAGGGACACTACAGCAACTAATGAAAAACTGTTTTTT.

This sequence joins TRBV7-8 and TRBJ2-7, with D possibly matching TRBD2 (7 bases). The CDR3 loop spans 16 amino acids. V shed 2 bases and J shed 3 bases, with 17 bases lying between them. Germline CDR1 and CDR2: SGHVS and FQNEAQ. In nucleotides, the CDR3 is TGTGCCAGCAGCTTAAGTTTACGGGGGGCGCACTACGAGCAGTACTTC. Encoded protein: CASSLSLRGAHYEQYF.

This clonotype was seen only a few times. The rearrangement links TRBV5-1 to TRBJ2-3; 7 bases match TRBD2. V was pared by 2 bases and J by 0 bases, with 12 bases of the junction left unmatched. Germline lookup yields CDR1 SGHRS and CDR2 YFSETQ. The CDR3 is 18 residues long. The CDR3: CASSFVLAGVTSTDTQYF. In DNA, the CDR3 is TGCGCCAGCAGCTTCGTCTTGGCGGGGGTGACTAGCACAGATACGCAGTATTTT.

J is TRBJ2-6 and V is TRBV7-9; no reliable D call. The CDR3 is 16 residues long. The ends were cut back, 5 bases at V and 1 base at J, with 12 bases in the middle. Germline V lookup: CDR1 SEHNR, CDR2 FQNEAQ (reference sequence). The CDR3 coding sequence is TGTGCCAGCAGCCCCGGCAGACCTTCTGGGGCCAACGTCCTGACTTTC. Amino acid sequence: CASSPGRPSGANVLTF.

This rearrangement joins TRBV10-3 to TRBJ2-1; tentatively, D is TRBD1 or TRBD2 (6 bases each). V was clipped by 7 bases and J by 7 bases, with 14 bases between them. CDR1 and CDR2 from the germline V gene are ENHRY and SYGVKD. The CDR3 spans 13 residues. CDR3 in amino acids: CAIMSGASNEQFF. Here the CDR3 DNA reads TGTGCCATCATGTCGGGGGCGTCGAATGAGCAGTTCTTC.

This clonotype was picked up a small number of times. This rearrangement joins TRBV20-1 to TRBJ2-1; TRBD2 matches at 8 bases. The V and J ends lost 3 bases and 4 bases, in that order; junction bases with no gene match: 2. This CDR3 region has 13 residues. Per the germline V gene, CDR1 is DFQATT and CDR2 is SNEGSKA (reference sequence). CDR3 region: CSASGGVYNEQFF. Here the CDR3 DNA reads TGCAGTGCTAGCGGGGGGGTTTACAATGAGCAGTTCTTC.

This CDR3 reads CIGGGNEKLFF. For the CDR3, the DNA is TGCATTGGGGGCGGGAATGAAAAACTGTTTTTT. This chain uses TRBV20-1 with TRBJ1-4, with D perhaps matching TRBD1 (6 bases). Per the germline V gene, CDR1 is DFQATT and CDR2 is SNEGSKA (reference sequence). This CDR3 has 11 amino acids.

This clonotype appeared once. V and J are TRBV20-1 and TRBJ2-2; 7 bases agree with TRBD1. The CDR3 totals 14 residues. The germline gives CDR1 DFQATT, CDR2 SNEGSKA (reference sequence). V lost 4 bases and J lost 6; bases outside the gene matches: 8. The CDR3 DNA is TGCAGTGCTAAGACAGGGAGCTATTCCGGGGAGCTGTTTTTT. It codes for CSAKTGSYSGELFF.

The V and J genes are TRBV6-2 or TRBV6-3 and TRBJ2-6, with 8 bases fitting TRBD1. In germline, CDR1 is MNHEY, CDR2 SVGEGT. Losses at the gene ends were 4 bases for V and 4 bases for J; bases not matched to a gene: 9. The CDR3 loop spans 17 amino acids. The CDR3 DNA sequence: TGTGCCAGCAGTTCCGGGACAGGAGGCCTCGGGGCCAACGTCCTGACTTTC. As protein: CASSSGTGGLGANVLTF.

This clonotype was seen only a few times. Likely a read error: the CDR3 ends without its conserved phenylalanine or tryptophan. It is unclear where the CDR3 begins or ends on the DNA, so no DNA is shown, and the CDR3 is as TCRdb lists it. This chain joins TRBV12-3 or TRBV12-4 and TRBJ1-2; the table's D call, TRBD1, was not checked against the DNA. The CDR3 is 14 residues long, counting both termini. The CDR3: CASRTHDRPQGLQL.

This chain connects TRBV7-3 to TRBJ1-1; perhaps TRBD1 as D (6 bases). The CDR3 contains 15 residues. In germline, CDR1 is SGHTA, CDR2 FQGTGA. The ends were cut back, 3 bases at V and 5 bases at J, with 16 bases in the middle. CDR3 bases: TGTGCCAGCAGCTTTTCGACAGGTGGGGCTACTGAAGCTTTCTTT. It translates to CASSFSTGGATEAFF.

This clonotype appeared a few times. The rearrangement joins TRBV20-1 to TRBJ2-5; D may be TRBD1 (5 bases). The V end lost 6 bases, the J end lost 3 bases, and 14 bases lay between the germline ends. The germline gives CDR1 DFQATT, CDR2 SNEGSKA (reference sequence). The CDR3 spans 13 residues. CDR3 protein: CSARRRGKETQYF. CDR3 nucleotide sequence: TGCAGTGCGCGGCGAAGGGGAAAAGAGACCCAGTACTTC.

V is TRBV14 and J is TRBJ2-3, with a tentative D call TRBD2 (5 bases). This CDR3 comprises 15 residues. Germline CDR1 and CDR2: SGHDN and FVKESK. V lost 4 bases, J lost 0 bases, and 11 bases lay in between. The CDR3 loop reads CASSLALKSTDTQYF. For the CDR3, the DNA is TGTGCCAGCAGCCTAGCGTTAAAGAGCACAGATACGCAGTATTTT.

The chain joins TRBV5-1 to TRBJ2-7, with TRBD2 matching over 11 bases. The CDR3 has 17 residues. Per the germline V gene, CDR1 is SGHRS and CDR2 is YFSETQ. The V segment lost 0 bases and the J segment 3 bases; nucleotides outside the gene matches: 8. The CDR3 DNA is TGCGCCAGCAGCTTGGAGGGGACTAGCGGACCCGTCTACGAGCAGTACTTC. It yields the protein CASSLEGTSGPVYEQYF.

The chain recombines TRBV27 with TRBJ2-3; 11 nucleotides match TRBD2. Germline V gene data show CDR1 as MNHEY and CDR2 as SMNVEV (reference sequence). CDR3 size: 18 residues. J gave up 1 base and V 3 bases, and 9 bases lay outside the gene matches. The CDR3 bases are TGTGCCAGCAGTTTTCGGGGGCTAGCGGGAGGAGGCACAGATACGCAGTATTTT. Protein product: CASSFRGLAGGGTDTQYF.

The rearrangement joins TRBV20-1 to TRBJ2-5, with D hard to call. This CDR3 comprises 11 residues. V shed 3 bases and J shed 2 bases, with 4 bases lying between them. In germline, CDR1 is DFQATT, CDR2 SNEGSKA (reference sequence). CDR3 nucleotide sequence: TGCAGTGCTAGCAAGCAAGAGACCCAGTACTTC. Amino acid sequence: CSASKQETQYF.

This clonotype was detected many times. The chain recombines TRBV29-1 with TRBJ2-1; tentative D call: TRBD2 (6 bases). Trimming removed 7 bases from V and 3 bases from J, with 22 bases in between. CDR1 and CDR2 from the germline V gene are SQVTM and ANQGSEA. CDR3 length: 16 residues. CDR3 nucleotides: TGCAGCGCGACAGCGGGCTATGACTTCGTCTACAATGAGCAGTTCTTC. Translating it yields CSATAGYDFVYNEQFF.

The chain combines TRBV30 with TRBJ1-1; 9 bases are a match to TRBD1. Trimming removed 0 bases from V and 6 bases from J; junction bases left unmatched: 2. This CDR3 is 13 amino acids long. Germline CDR1 and CDR2: GTSNPN and SVGIG (reference sequence). This CDR3 is CAWSVGDRAEAFF. In DNA, the CDR3 is TGTGCCTGGAGTGTAGGGGACAGGGCTGAAGCTTTCTTT.

In this sample, this clonotype turned up a few times. V and J are TRBV27 and TRBJ2-2, with D maybe TRBD2 (6 bases). V was cut by 8 bases and J by 5 bases, with 12 bases left in between. Looked up from germline, CDR1 is MNHEY and CDR2 is SMNVEV (reference sequence). The CDR3 sequence is 13 residues long. The CDR3 sequence is CASSSGETGELFF. CDR3 in DNA: TGTGCCAGCTCTTCGGGAGAGACCGGGGAGCTGTTTTTT.